This T cell receptor (beta chain) was captured by sequencing in a study of blood T cell repertoires in COVID-19. Germline loops: CDR1 SGHRS, CDR2 YFSETQ. Trimming at V came to 5 bases and at J to 0 bases, leaving 11 bases not matched to a gene. This CDR3 is built from 18 residues. The method was immunoSEQ multiplex PCR; TCRdb's version includes in-frame clones alone and lacks a portion of them. The profile shows around 150,000 clones, roughly four fifths of them singletons. The clonotype was recovered from a man aged 60-69 years with active or convalescent COVID-19. Sequencing was done on a sample of peripheral blood. The gene calls are TRBV5-1 and TRBJ2-3, with TRBD2 matching over 11 bases. CDR3 sequence: CASRGGTSGGPSTDTQYF. For the CDR3, the DNA is TGCGCCAGCAGGGGCGGTACTAGCGGGGGCCCTAGCACAGATACGCAGTATTTT.